This T cell receptor (beta chain) was found in a study of patients and donors after allogeneic stem cell transplantation. TCRdb itself ran the RT-PCR reads through MiXCR, one entry per CDR3 protein. The table has a few hundred thousand distinct CDR3 sequences, around two fifths seen once; the top ten hold 11%. CDR1 is SGHRS, CDR2 YFSETQ, per germline. This CDR3 has 14 residues. Between the trimmed V and J ends, which lost 0 bases and 0 bases, there was a span of 6 bases. Sequencing used blood, either unsorted or a sorted T cell fraction (not recorded which). This clonotype was obtained from a human donor who was either an allogeneic HSCT recipient or a stem cell or donor lymphocyte infusion donor (not recorded which). It is not recorded whose cells these are; they may come from a transplant donor. The chain combines TRBV5-1 with TRBJ1-2; D gene uncertain. CDR3 nucleotide sequence: TGCGCCAGCAGCTTGGAACACCCTAACTATGGCTACACCTTC. It yields the protein CASSLEHPNYGYTF. Full variable domain (missing parts from reference TRBV5-1 and TRBJ1-2): KAGVTQTPRYLIKTRGQQVTLSCSPISGHRSVSWYQQTPGQGLQFLFEYFSETQRNKGNFPGRFSGRQFSNSRSEMNVSTLELGDSALYLCASSLEHPNYGYTFGSGTRLTVV.